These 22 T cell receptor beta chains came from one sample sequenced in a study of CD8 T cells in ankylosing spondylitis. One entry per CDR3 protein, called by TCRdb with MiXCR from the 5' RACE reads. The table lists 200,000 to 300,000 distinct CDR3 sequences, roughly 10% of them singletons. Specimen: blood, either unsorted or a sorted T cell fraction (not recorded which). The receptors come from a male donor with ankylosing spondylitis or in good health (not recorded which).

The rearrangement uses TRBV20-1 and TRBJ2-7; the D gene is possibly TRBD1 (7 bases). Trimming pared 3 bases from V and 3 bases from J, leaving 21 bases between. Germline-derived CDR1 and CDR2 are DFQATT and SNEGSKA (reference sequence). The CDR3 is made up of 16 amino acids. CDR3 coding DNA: TGCAGTGCTAGTGACTCTCCGGACAGGACTAACTACGAGCAGTACTTC. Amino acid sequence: CSASDSPDRTNYEQYF.

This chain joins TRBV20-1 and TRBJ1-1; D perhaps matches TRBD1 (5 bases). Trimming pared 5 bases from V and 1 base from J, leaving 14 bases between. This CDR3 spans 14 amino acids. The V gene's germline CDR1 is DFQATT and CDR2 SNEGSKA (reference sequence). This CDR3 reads CSAVLGPSNTEAFF. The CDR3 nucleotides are TGCAGTGCTGTCCTGGGGCCTTCGAACACTGAAGCTTTCTTT.

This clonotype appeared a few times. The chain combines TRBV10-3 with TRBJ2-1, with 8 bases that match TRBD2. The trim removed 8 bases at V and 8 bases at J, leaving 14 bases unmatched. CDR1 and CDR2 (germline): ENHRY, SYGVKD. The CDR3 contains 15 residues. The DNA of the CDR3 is TGTGCCATCTCGGGGGAGCTAGCGGGTGTGGATGAGCAGTTCTTC. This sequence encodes CAISGELAGVDEQFF.

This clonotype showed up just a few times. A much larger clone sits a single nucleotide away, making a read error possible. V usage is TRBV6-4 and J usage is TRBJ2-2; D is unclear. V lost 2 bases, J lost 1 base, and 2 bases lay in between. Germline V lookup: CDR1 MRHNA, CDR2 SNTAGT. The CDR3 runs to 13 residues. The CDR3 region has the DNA TGTGCCAGCAGTGACGGGAACACCGGGGAGCTGTTTTTT. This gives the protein CASSDGNTGELFF.

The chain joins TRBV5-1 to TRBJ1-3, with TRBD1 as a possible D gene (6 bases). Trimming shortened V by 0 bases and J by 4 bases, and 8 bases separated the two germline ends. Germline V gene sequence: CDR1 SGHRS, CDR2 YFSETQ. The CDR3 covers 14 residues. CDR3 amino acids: CASSLGQEGNTIYF. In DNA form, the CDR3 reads TGCGCCAGCAGCTTGGGACAGGAGGGAAACACCATATATTTT.

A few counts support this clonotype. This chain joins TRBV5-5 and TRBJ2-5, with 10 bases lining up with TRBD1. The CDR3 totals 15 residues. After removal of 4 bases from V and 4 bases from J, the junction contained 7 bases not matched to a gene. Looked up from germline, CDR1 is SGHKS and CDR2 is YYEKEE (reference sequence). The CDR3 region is CASSQGTGEAETQYF. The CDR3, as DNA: TGTGCCAGCAGCCAAGGGACAGGGGAGGCAGAGACCCAGTACTTC. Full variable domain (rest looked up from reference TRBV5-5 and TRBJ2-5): DAGVTQSPTHLIKTRGQQVTLRCSPISGHKSVSWYQQVLGQGPQFIFQYYEKEERGRGNFPDRFSARQFPNYSSELNVNALLLGDSALYLCASSQGTGEAETQYFGPGTRLLVL.

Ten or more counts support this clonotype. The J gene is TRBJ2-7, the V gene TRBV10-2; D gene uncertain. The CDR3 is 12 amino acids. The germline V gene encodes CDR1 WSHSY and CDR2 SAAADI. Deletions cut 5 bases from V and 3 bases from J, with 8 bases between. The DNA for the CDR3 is TGCGCCAGCAGTCACGCCGGCTACGAGCAGTACTTC. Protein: CASSHAGYEQYF.

The CDR3 sequence is CASTRATNEKLFF. The CDR3 region has the DNA TGTGCCAGCACGAGAGCGACTAATGAAAAACTGTTTTTT. The rearrangement links TRBV7-9 to TRBJ1-4; no definite D call. Germline CDR1 SEHNR, CDR2 FQNEAQ (reference sequence). V gave up 7 bases and J gave up 2 bases, with 8 bases separating them. The CDR3 is 13 residues long.

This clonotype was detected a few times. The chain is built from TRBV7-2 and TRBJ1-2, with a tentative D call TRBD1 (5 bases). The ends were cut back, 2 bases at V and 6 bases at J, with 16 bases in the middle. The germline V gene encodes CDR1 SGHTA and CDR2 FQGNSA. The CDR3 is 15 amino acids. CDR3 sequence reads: CASSLPGRPRDGYTF. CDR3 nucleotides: TGTGCCAGCAGCTTACCGGGACGGCCAAGGGATGGCTACACCTTC.

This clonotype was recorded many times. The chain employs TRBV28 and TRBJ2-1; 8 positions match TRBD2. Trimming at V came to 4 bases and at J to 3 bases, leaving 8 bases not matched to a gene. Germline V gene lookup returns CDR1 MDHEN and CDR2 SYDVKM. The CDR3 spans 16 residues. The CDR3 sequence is CASSSHQREIYNEQFF. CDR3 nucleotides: TGTGCCAGCAGTTCTCACCAGCGGGAGATCTACAATGAGCAGTTCTTC.

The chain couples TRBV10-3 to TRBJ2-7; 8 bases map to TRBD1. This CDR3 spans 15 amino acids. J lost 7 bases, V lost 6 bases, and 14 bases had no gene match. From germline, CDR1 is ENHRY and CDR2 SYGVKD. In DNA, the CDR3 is TGTGCCATCAGCCTCCGACAGGGGAGACTGGGGGAGCAGTACTTC. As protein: CAISLRQGRLGEQYF.

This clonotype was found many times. CDR3: CASSSETSGGRFGETQYF. The DNA of the CDR3 is TGTGCCAGCAGTTCAGAGACTAGCGGGGGGCGGTTTGGAGAGACCCAGTACTTC. The chain links TRBV12-3 or TRBV12-4 to TRBJ2-5, with TRBD2 matching over 13 bases. Unmatched junction bases numbered 12, after V lost 4 bases and J lost 4 bases. This CDR3 spans 18 amino acids.

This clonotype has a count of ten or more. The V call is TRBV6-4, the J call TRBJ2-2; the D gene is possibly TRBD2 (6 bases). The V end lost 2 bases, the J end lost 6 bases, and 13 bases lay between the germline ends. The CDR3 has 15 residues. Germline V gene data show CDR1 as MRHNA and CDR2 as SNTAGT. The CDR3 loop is CASSDRLDGPGELFF. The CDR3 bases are TGTGCCAGCAGTGACCGACTAGACGGACCCGGGGAGCTGTTTTTT.

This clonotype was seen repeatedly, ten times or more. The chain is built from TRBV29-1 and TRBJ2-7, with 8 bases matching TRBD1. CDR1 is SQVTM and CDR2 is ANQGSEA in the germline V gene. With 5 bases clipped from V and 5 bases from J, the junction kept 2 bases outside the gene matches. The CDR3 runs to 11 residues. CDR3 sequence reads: CSVSTGDEQYF. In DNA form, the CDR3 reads TGCAGCGTTTCGACAGGGGACGAGCAGTACTTC.

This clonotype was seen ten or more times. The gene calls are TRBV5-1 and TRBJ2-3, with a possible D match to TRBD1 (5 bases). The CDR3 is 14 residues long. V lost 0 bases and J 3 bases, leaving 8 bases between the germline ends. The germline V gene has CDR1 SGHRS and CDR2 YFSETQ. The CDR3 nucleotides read TGCGCCAGCAGCTTGGAATGGACAACAGATACGCAGTATTTT. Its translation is CASSLEWTTDTQYF.

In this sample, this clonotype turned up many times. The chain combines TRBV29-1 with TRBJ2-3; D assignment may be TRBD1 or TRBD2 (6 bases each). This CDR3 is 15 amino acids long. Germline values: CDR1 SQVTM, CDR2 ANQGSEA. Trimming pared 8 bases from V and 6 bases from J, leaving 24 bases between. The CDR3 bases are TGCAGCATAGTCCGGAGGGACACCGGGTCGGATACGCAGTATTTT. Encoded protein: CSIVRRDTGSDTQYF.

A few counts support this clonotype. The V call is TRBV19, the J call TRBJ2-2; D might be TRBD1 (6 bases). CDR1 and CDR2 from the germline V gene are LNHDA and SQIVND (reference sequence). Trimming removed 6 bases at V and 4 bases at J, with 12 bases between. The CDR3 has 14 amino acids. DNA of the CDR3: TGTGCCAGTAGGTGGGGGCGCGGCACCGGGGAGCTGTTTTTT. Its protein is CASRWGRGTGELFF.

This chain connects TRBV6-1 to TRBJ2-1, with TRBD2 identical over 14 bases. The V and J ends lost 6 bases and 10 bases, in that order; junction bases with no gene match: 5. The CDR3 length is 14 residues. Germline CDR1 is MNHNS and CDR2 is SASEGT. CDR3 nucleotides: TGTGCCAGCAGGCTGGGGACTAGCGGGGGAGAGCAGTTCTTC. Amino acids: CASRLGTSGGEQFF.

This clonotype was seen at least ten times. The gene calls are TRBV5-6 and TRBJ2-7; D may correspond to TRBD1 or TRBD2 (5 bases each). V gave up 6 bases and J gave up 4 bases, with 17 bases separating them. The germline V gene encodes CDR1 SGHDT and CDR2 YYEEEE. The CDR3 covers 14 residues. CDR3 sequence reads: CASTLGIRAYEQYF. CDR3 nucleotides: TGTGCCAGCACGCTCGGGATCAGGGCTTACGAGCAGTACTTC. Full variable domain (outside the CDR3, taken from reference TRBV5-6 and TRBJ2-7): DAGVTQSPTHLIKTRGQQVTLRCSPKSGHDTVSWYQQALGQGPQFIFQYYEEEERQRGNFPDRFSGHQFPNYSSELNVNALLLGDSALYLCASTLGIRAYEQYFGPGTRLTVT.

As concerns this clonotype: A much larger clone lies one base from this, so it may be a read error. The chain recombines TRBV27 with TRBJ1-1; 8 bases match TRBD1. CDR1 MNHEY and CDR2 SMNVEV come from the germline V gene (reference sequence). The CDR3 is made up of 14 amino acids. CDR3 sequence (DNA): TGTGCCTCTTGGCCGGGGACAGGTAACACTGCAGCTTTCTTT. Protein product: CASWPGTGNTAAFF.

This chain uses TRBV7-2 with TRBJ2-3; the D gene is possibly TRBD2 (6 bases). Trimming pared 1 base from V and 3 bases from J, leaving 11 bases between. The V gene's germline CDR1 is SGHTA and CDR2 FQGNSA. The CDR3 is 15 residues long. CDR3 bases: TGTGCCAGCAGCTTAGTGGGACTGAAAACAGATACGCAGTATTTT. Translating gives CASSLVGLKTDTQYF.

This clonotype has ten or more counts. The CDR3 region has the DNA TGCGCCAGCAGCTTGGGGGTGGGTCTACGCACAGATACGCAGTATTTT. This encodes CASSLGVGLRTDTQYF. V usage is TRBV5-1 and J usage is TRBJ2-3; D remains ambiguous. Germline V gene lookup returns CDR1 SGHRS and CDR2 YFSETQ. The CDR3 extends over 16 amino acids. Trimming stripped 0 bases from V and 1 base from J, with 12 bases between. Full variable domain (missing parts from reference TRBV5-1 and TRBJ2-3): KAGVTQTPRYLIKTRGQQVTLSCSPISGHRSVSWYQQTPGQGLQFLFEYFSETQRNKGNFPGRFSGRQFSNSRSEMNVSTLELGDSALYLCASSLGVGLRTDTQYFGPGTRLTVL.